The 30 T cell receptor beta chains below were found in one sample sequenced in a study of cytomegalovirus exposure and HLA in healthy donors. The PCR used 60 Vbeta and 13 Jbeta primers. Assay used: immunoSEQ multiplex PCR; TCRdb lists only in-frame clones, some missing. The sample carries 95,000 to 150,000 clones, 75% to 85% recorded once. Sequences were obtained from PBMCs. The source is a man between 40 and 49 years old in good health and CMV-seronegative.

The V call is TRBV28, the J call TRBJ1-6, with D unresolved. V lost 2 bases and J lost 15, with 11 bases in between. CDR3 size: 12 residues. In germline, CDR1 is MDHEN, CDR2 SYDVKM. Here the CDR3 reads CASSLRGSDLHF. In nucleotides, the CDR3 is TGTGCCAGCAGTTTAAGAGGCTCGGACCTCCACTTT.

V is TRBV18 and J is TRBJ1-1; TRBD1 might be the D (6 bases). V was shortened by 3 bases and J by 1 base, with 9 bases between the two germline ends. Germline assignment: CDR1 KGHSH and CDR2 LQKENI. The CDR3 covers 14 residues. The CDR3 nucleotides read TGTGCCAGCTCACCGCTACAGGGGAACACTGAAGCTTTCTTT. This sequence encodes CASSPLQGNTEAFF.

The rearrangement links TRBV14 to TRBJ2-5; tentatively, D is TRBD2 (5 bases). This CDR3 has 16 residues. Germline V lookup: CDR1 SGHDN, CDR2 FVKESK. Trimming pared 0 bases from V and 5 bases from J, leaving 16 bases between. CDR3 residues: CASSQDRGNLPETQYF. The DNA of the CDR3 is TGTGCCAGCAGCCAAGATCGAGGGAACCTCCCTGAGACCCAGTACTTC. The full variable domain, rest sourced from reference TRBV14 and TRBJ2-5, is EAGVTQFPSHSVIEKGQTVTLRCDPISGHDNLYWYRRVMGKEIKFLLHFVKESKQDESGMPNNRFLAERTGGTYSTLKVQPAELEDSGVYFCASSQDRGNLPETQYFGPGTRLLVL.

The V and J genes are TRBV7-2 and TRBJ2-3, with TRBD2 as a possible D gene (5 bases). V was pared by 6 bases and J by 8 bases, with 12 bases between. Germline V gene data show CDR1 as SGHTA and CDR2 as FQGNSA. The CDR3 is made up of 12 amino acids. CDR3 coding DNA: TGTGCCAGCAGTGTGAGGGTCCTTACGCAGTATTTT. Its protein product is CASSVRVLTQYF. Drawing the rest from reference TRBV7-2 and TRBJ2-3, the complete variable domain is GAGVSQSPSNKVTEKGKDVELRCDPISGHTALYWYRQSLGQGLEFLIYFQGNSAPDKSGLPSDRFSAERTGGSVSTLTIQRTQQEDSAVYLCASSVRVLTQYFGPGTRLTVL.

The chain combines TRBV15 with TRBJ1-1; possibly TRBD1 for D (5 bases). The V gene's germline CDR1 is LNHNV and CDR2 YYDKDF (reference sequence). The CDR3 covers 16 residues. With 3 bases removed from V and 7 bases from J, the gap between germline ends came to 21 bases. The CDR3 protein is CATSRDRIDGGVEAFF. In DNA, the CDR3 is TGTGCCACCAGCAGGGACCGAATCGACGGAGGGGTTGAAGCTTTCTTT. Combining the CDR3 with reference TRBV15 and TRBJ1-1 gives the whole variable domain DAMVIQNPRYQVTQFGKPVTLSCSQTLNHNVMYWYQQKSSQAPKLLFHYYDKDFNNEADTPDNFQSRRPNTSFCFLDIRSPGLGDTAMYLCATSRDRIDGGVEAFFGQGTRLTVV.

This chain connects TRBV7-9 to TRBJ1-6; 8 bases align to TRBD1. This CDR3 is 14 amino acids long. Germline V gives CDR1 SEHNR, CDR2 FQNEAQ (reference sequence). V shed 5 bases and J 8 bases; nucleotides not matched to a gene: 5. DNA for the CDR3: TGTGCCAGCAGCCCCGGACAGGGAGATTCACCCCTCCACTTT. Amino acid sequence: CASSPGQGDSPLHF. Complete variable domain (other parts from reference TRBV7-9 and TRBJ1-6): DTGVSQNPRHKITKRGQNVTFRCDPISEHNRLYWYRQTLGQGPEFLTYFQNEAQLEKSRLLSDRFSAERPKGSFSTLEIQRTEQGDSAMYLCASSPGQGDSPLHFGNGTRLTVT.

The rearrangement links TRBV29-1 to TRBJ2-5; 9 bases map to TRBD2. Unmatched junction bases numbered 13, after V lost 4 bases and J lost 4 bases. The CDR3 length is 16 residues. The V gene's germline CDR1 is SQVTM and CDR2 ANQGSEA. As DNA, the CDR3 is TGCAGCGTTGGGGGCGAGCGGGGGGCGGGATTAGAGACCCAGTACTTC. Amino acid sequence: CSVGGERGAGLETQYF. The full variable domain, rest sourced from reference TRBV29-1 and TRBJ2-5, is SAVISQKPSRDICQRGTSLTIQCQVDSQVTMMFWYRQQPGQSLTLIATANQGSEATYESGFVIDKFPISRPNLTFSTLTVSNMSPEDSSIYLCSVGGERGAGLETQYFGPGTRLLVL.

The chain combines TRBV19 with TRBJ1-2; 7 nucleotides line up with TRBD1. The CDR3 loop spans 13 amino acids. The germline V gene encodes CDR1 LNHDA and CDR2 SQIVND (reference sequence). V was pared by 6 bases and J by 0 bases, with 1 base of the junction left unmatched. The CDR3 protein is CASRGQTNYGYTF. In DNA, the CDR3 is TGTGCCAGTAGGGGACAGACTAACTATGGCTACACCTTC.

This rearrangement joins TRBV19 to TRBJ2-1; D is ambiguous. The germline CDR1 and CDR2 sequences are LNHDA and SQIVND (reference sequence). The CDR3 covers 11 residues. The V and J ends lost 8 bases and 3 bases respectively, with 5 bases between them. The CDR3 region is CASRYYNEQFF. The CDR3, as DNA: TGTGCCAGTCGTTACTACAATGAGCAGTTCTTC. The full variable domain, with the rest looked up from reference TRBV19 and TRBJ2-1, is DGGITQSPKYLFRKEGQNVTLSCEQNLNHDAMYWYRQDPGQGLRLIYYSQIVNDFQKGDIAEGYSVSREKKESFPLTVTSAQKNPTAFYLCASRYYNEQFFGPGTRLTVL.

The rearrangement uses TRBV7-6 and TRBJ1-1; 7 bases fit TRBD1. The length of the CDR3 is 14 residues. Germline V gene sequence: CDR1 SGHVS, CDR2 FNYEAQ. V shed 4 bases, J shed 5 bases, and the junction held 7 bases outside the gene matches. The CDR3: CASSSQGTMTEAFF. Here the CDR3 DNA reads TGTGCCAGCAGCTCACAGGGGACGATGACTGAAGCTTTCTTT. Full variable domain (missing parts from reference TRBV7-6 and TRBJ1-1): GAGVSQSPRYKVTKRGQDVALRCDPISGHVSLYWYRQALGQGPEFLTYFNYEAQQDKSGLPNDRFSAERPEGSISTLTIQRTEQRDSAMYRCASSSQGTMTEAFFGQGTRLTVV.

The chain combines TRBV30 with TRBJ2-1; TRBD2 might be the D (6 bases). CDR1 and CDR2 (germline): GTSNPN, SVGIG (reference sequence). CDR3 length equals 14 residues. The V gene lost 1 base and the J gene lost 5 bases, with 12 bases spanning the gap. For the CDR3, the DNA is TGTGCCTGGAGTGGTGGAGGGGACCACAATGAGCAGTTCTTC. Translation gives CAWSGGGDHNEQFF. Full variable domain (remainder filled in from reference TRBV30 and TRBJ2-1): SQTIHQWPATLVQPVGSPLSLECTVEGTSNPNLYWYRQAAGRGLQLLFYSVGIGQISSEVPQNLSASRPQDRQFILSSKKLLLSDSGFYLCAWSGGGDHNEQFFGPGTRLTVL.

The chain has TRBV18 and TRBJ2-5; the D gene is possibly TRBD1 (5 bases). V was trimmed by 2 bases and J by 4 bases, leaving 11 bases between them. The germline gives CDR1 KGHSH, CDR2 LQKENI. The CDR3 covers 14 residues. The CDR3 is CASSPILRGETQYF. The CDR3, as DNA: TGTGCCAGCTCACCAATTTTAAGGGGAGAGACCCAGTACTTC.

The genes are TRBV5-4 and TRBJ2-2; a possible D gene is TRBD2 (5 bases). Germline assignment: CDR1 SGHNT and CDR2 YYREEE (reference sequence). V lost 0 bases and J 10 bases, leaving 13 bases between the germline ends. This CDR3 comprises 14 residues. The CDR3 DNA sequence: TGTGCCAGCAGCTTGGGGACCCTCCGGGAGGAGCTGTTTTTT. This sequence encodes CASSLGTLREELFF. The whole variable domain, filled in from reference TRBV5-4 and TRBJ2-2, reads ETGVTQSPTHLIKTRGQQVTLRCSSQSGHNTVSWYQQALGQGPQFIFQYYREEENGRGNFPPRFSGLQFPNYSSELNVNALELDDSALYLCASSLGTLREELFFGEGSRLTVL.

The chain employs TRBV28 and TRBJ1-1, with 8 nucleotides matching TRBD1. The V segment lost 6 bases and the J segment 1 base; nucleotides outside the gene matches: 10. Germline V gene lookup returns CDR1 MDHEN and CDR2 SYDVKM. CDR3 length: 16 residues. CDR3 DNA sequence: TGTGCCAGCAGCTCTCCTGGACAGGGCCGGAACACTGAAGCTTTCTTT. This translates into CASSSPGQGRNTEAFF.

The chain couples TRBV5-1 to TRBJ2-1, with a weak D call TRBD2 (5 bases). The CDR3 runs to 12 residues. The germline V and J ends were trimmed by 0 bases and 10 bases, with 8 bases remaining between them. CDR1 and CDR2 (germline): SGHRS, YFSETQ. In DNA form, the CDR3 reads TGCGCCAGCAGCTTGGGTTCGGGGGAGCAGTTCTTC. This translates into CASSLGSGEQFF.

This clone was counted between two and nine times. This chain links TRBV11-1 with TRBJ2-7; the D gene is possibly TRBD1 (5 bases). This CDR3 has 17 amino acids. Trimming shortened V by 4 bases and J by 3 bases, and 22 bases separated the two germline ends. CDR1 is SGHAT and CDR2 is FQDESV in the germline V gene (reference sequence). For the CDR3, the DNA is TGTGCCAGCAGCTCACCTGGCAGGGTCGGAGTCGGCTACGAGCAGTACTTC. Translated: CASSSPGRVGVGYEQYF.

This rearrangement joins TRBV5-1 to TRBJ2-1; 7 nucleotides match TRBD1. V shed 0 bases and J 8 bases; nucleotides not matched to a gene: 5. This CDR3 spans 14 amino acids. The germline gives CDR1 SGHRS, CDR2 YFSETQ. The CDR3 DNA is TGCGCCAGCAGCTTGGGCGACAGGGTCCATGAGCAGTTCTTC. Protein product: CASSLGDRVHEQFF. The full variable domain, its missing parts supplied by reference TRBV5-1 and TRBJ2-1, is KAGVTQTPRYLIKTRGQQVTLSCSPISGHRSVSWYQQTPGQGLQFLFEYFSETQRNKGNFPGRFSGRQFSNSRSEMNVSTLELGDSALYLCASSLGDRVHEQFFGPGTRLTVL.

The chain recombines TRBV7-8 with TRBJ2-2; weak D call: TRBD1 (5 bases). There are 16 residues in the CDR3. Trimming took 4 bases from V and 4 from J, leaving 16 bases between them. Germline-derived CDR1 and CDR2 are SGHVS and FQNEAQ. CDR3 protein: CASSSRQFSGTGELFF. CDR3 in DNA: TGTGCCAGCAGCTCGAGACAGTTTTCGGGCACCGGGGAGCTGTTTTTT.

This rearrangement joins TRBV6-6 to TRBJ1-3, with a possible D match to TRBD1 (5 bases). This CDR3 contains 14 residues. Trimming took off 7 bases at V and 2 bases at J, with 12 bases between the two ends. Germline lookup yields CDR1 MNHNY and CDR2 SVGAGI (reference sequence). CDR3 in DNA: TGTGCCAGCACTGTATGGGGGGCTGGAAACACCATATATTTT. Translation: CASTVWGAGNTIYF.

The V call is TRBV4-1, the J call TRBJ1-6; no clear D. The length of the CDR3 is 15 residues. Per germline, CDR1 MGHRA and CDR2 YSYEKL. Trimming pared 0 bases from V and 7 bases from J, leaving 10 bases between. The CDR3 sequence: CASSQDRSSNSPLHF. Written as DNA, the CDR3 is TGCGCCAGCAGCCAAGATCGGTCTTCCAATTCACCCCTCCACTTT.

The chain recombines TRBV5-1 with TRBJ2-1; TRBD2 matches 7 bases. The V gene's germline CDR1 is SGHRS and CDR2 YFSETQ. The CDR3 is 17 residues long. V lost 2 bases and J lost 4; bases outside the gene matches: 12. The DNA for the CDR3 is TGCGCCAGCAGCTTTAGCGGGCCCTTCCCCCCTTACAATGAGCAGTTCTTC. Protein: CASSFSGPFPPYNEQFF.

This chain joins TRBV10-1 and TRBJ2-2; possibly TRBD2 for D (5 bases). CDR1 WNHNN and CDR2 SYGVQD come from the germline V gene (reference sequence). With 10 bases removed from V and 3 bases from J, the gap between germline ends came to 12 bases. CDR3 length equals 13 residues. CDR3 region: CAKDCLDTGELFF. The CDR3 DNA follows: TGCGCCAAGGACTGTTTAGACACCGGGGAGCTGTTTTTT.

This chain connects TRBV4-2 to TRBJ2-2; TRBD1 is a possible D gene (6 bases). Trimming stripped 2 bases from V and 1 base from J, with 11 bases between. The CDR3 is 16 amino acids. The germline gives CDR1 LGHNA, CDR2 YNFKEQ. The CDR3 coding sequence is TGTGCCAGCAGCCAACGTGGACAGCAGAACACCGGGGAGCTGTTTTTT. The encoded protein is CASSQRGQQNTGELFF.

The rearrangement links TRBV10-1 to TRBJ1-5, with D possibly being TRBD1 (5 bases). V was trimmed by 8 bases and J by 3 bases, leaving 14 bases between them. The CDR3 totals 14 residues. Germline V gene data show CDR1 as WNHNN and CDR2 as SYGVQD (reference sequence). The CDR3 nucleotides read TGCGCCAGCTGCCGGGGGTCCCACAATCAGCCCCAGCATTTT. This encodes CASCRGSHNQPQHF.

There are a few counts of this clone. The chain joins TRBV5-1 to TRBJ2-3; a possible D gene is TRBD2 (6 bases). Germline V gene lookup returns CDR1 SGHRS and CDR2 YFSETQ. This CDR3 is 16 amino acids long. The V end was cut by 5 bases, the J end by 2 bases, with 18 bases between. The CDR3 sequence: CASSRPGASATDTQYF. In DNA, the CDR3 is TGCGCCAGCAGTCGCCCCGGGGCTAGCGCCACAGATACGCAGTATTTT.

There are a few counts of this clone. This chain connects TRBV7-9 to TRBJ1-1, with 8 nucleotides matching TRBD1. Germline trimming cut 6 bases from V and 3 bases from J; bases unmatched to any gene: 12. The CDR3 runs to 16 residues. CDR1 is SEHNR, CDR2 FQNEAQ, per germline (reference sequence). The CDR3: CASRDIGQGADTEAFF. The CDR3 DNA reads as TGTGCCAGCAGGGATATCGGACAGGGAGCCGACACTGAAGCTTTCTTT.

The genes are TRBV6-5 and TRBJ2-7; no definite D call. Between the trimmed V and J ends, which lost 5 bases and 1 base, there was a span of 9 bases. CDR1 is MNHEY, CDR2 SVGAGI, per germline. The CDR3 totals 13 residues. Written as DNA, the CDR3 is TGTGCCAGCAGTGATCACGGTTCCTACGAGCAGTACTTC. Translating it yields CASSDHGSYEQYF.

This sequence joins TRBV29-1 and TRBJ1-4; TRBD1 matches at 10 bases. CDR1 and CDR2 (germline): SQVTM, ANQGSEA. The V segment lost 6 bases and the J segment 5 bases; nucleotides outside the gene matches: 3. The CDR3 is made up of 13 amino acids. CDR3 nucleotides: TGCAGCGTCGAGGGACAGGGGAATGAAAAACTGTTTTTT. Amino acid sequence: CSVEGQGNEKLFF.

The chain joins TRBV6-6 to TRBJ1-2; no clear D gene. Trimming left V 9 bases short and J 0 bases short, with 8 bases between. The length of the CDR3 is 12 residues. Germline CDR1 reads MNHNY; CDR2 reads SVGAGI (reference sequence). CDR3 sequence reads: CASGEANYGYTF. The CDR3 coding sequence is TGTGCCAGTGGGGAGGCTAACTATGGCTACACCTTC.

This clone came up once. The gene calls are TRBV6-5 and TRBJ2-1; D may be TRBD1 (5 bases). V lost 6 bases and J 5 bases, leaving 11 bases between the germline ends. The germline CDR1 and CDR2 sequences are MNHEY and SVGAGI. This CDR3 has 13 amino acids. The CDR3 DNA follows: TGTGCCAGCAGCCGGACACCTAACAATGAGCAGTTCTTC. It encodes CASSRTPNNEQFF.